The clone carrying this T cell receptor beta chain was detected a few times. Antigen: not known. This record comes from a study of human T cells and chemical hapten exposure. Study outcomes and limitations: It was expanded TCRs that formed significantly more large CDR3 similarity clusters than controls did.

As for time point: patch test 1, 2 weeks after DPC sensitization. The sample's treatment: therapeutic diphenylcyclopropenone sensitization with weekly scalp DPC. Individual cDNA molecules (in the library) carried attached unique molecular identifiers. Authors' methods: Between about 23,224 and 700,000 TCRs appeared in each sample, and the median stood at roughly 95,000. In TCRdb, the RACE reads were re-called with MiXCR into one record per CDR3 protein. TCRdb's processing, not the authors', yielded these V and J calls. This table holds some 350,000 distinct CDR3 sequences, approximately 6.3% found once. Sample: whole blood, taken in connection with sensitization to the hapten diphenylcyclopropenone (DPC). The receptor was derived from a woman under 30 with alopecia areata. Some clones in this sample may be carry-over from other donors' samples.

CDR3 amino acids: CASSQVVANAYEQYF. The CDR3 region has the DNA TGCGCCAGCAGCCAAGTGGTAGCGAACGCCTACGAGCAGTACTTC. The chain uses TRBV4-3 and TRBJ2-7; D is possibly TRBD2 (5 bases). CDR3 length: 15 amino acids. V gave up 1 base and J gave up 2 bases, with 12 bases separating them. Germline loops: CDR1 LGHNA, CDR2 YSLEER.